The clone carrying this TCR beta chain was seen only once. Seattle patient enrollment occurred during active infection, with longitudinal follow-up thereafter. Authors' methods: Estimates of nucleated cell counts were drawn from the amplification of reference gene primers. Produced via immunoSEQ multiplex PCR; TCRdb's table is partial and in-frame only. Clone size and the V and J calls come from that table; the DNA yielded D and trimming. The sample has 150,000 to 200,000 clones, over 75% seen once. This specimen comes from a study of blood T cell repertoires in COVID-19. Background on the study: Acute and convalescent COVID-19 specimens originated in the United States, Italy and Spain. PBMCs, B-cell-depleted T cells, or T cells were the source of the cDNA or gDNA that made up the material.

Per germline, CDR1 SGHDN and CDR2 FVKESK. V lost 3 bases and J lost 2; bases outside the gene matches: 12. This CDR3 has 18 amino acids. The clonotype was recovered from a man at least 80 years old with COVID-19, enrolled during active disease. This chain connects TRBV14 to TRBJ2-3; 9 positions match TRBD2. The sequencing input was peripheral blood. CDR3 loop: CASSQQAGGLLLTDTQYF. CDR3 nucleotide sequence: TGTGCCAGCAGCCAGCAAGCGGGGGGCCTTCTCCTCACAGATACGCAGTATTTT. Supplemented by reference TRBV14 and TRBJ2-3, the full variable domain reads EAGVTQFPSHSVIEKGQTVTLRCDPISGHDNLYWYRRVMGKEIKFLLHFVKESKQDESGMPNNRFLAERTGGTYSTLKVQPAELEDSGVYFCASSQQAGGLLLTDTQYFGPGTRLTVL.